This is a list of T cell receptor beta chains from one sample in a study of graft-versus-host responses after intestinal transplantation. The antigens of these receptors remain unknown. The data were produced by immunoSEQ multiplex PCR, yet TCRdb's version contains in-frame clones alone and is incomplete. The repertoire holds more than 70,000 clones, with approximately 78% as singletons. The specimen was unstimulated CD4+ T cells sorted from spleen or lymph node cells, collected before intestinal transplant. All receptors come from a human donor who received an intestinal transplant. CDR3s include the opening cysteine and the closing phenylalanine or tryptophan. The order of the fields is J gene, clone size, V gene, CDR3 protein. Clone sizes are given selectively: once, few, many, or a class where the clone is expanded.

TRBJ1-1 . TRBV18 CASSPWEGATEAFF
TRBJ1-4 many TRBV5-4 CASSLGGVNEKLFF
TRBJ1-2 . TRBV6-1 CASSTGTGLRYGYTF
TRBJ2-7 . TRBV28 CASSFFDRARTGDEQYF
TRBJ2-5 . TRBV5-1 CASSRRDRGRSETQYF
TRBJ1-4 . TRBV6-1 CASSEAFGTEGKLFF
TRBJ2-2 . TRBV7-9 CASSPQGAETGELFF
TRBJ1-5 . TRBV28 CASRELGKPQHF
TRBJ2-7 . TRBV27 CASSPSGGRDEQYF
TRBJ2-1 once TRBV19 CASSRLGQGAYNEQFF